The sequence of this TCR beta chain was determined in a study of shared clonotypes between healthy human individuals. Here immunoSEQ multiplex PCR was the method, and the copy in TCRdb shows in-frame clones only, minus some. The sample shows over 400,000 clones, approximately 95% of them seen only once. Concerning this clone: Antigen: not known.

Study-wide results and limits: Naive CD4 clonotypes were shared across a handful of donors at about 5.2%.

Germline CDR1 SEHNR, CDR2 FQNEAQ (reference sequence). This CDR3 region has 15 residues. Trimming took 5 bases from V and 0 from J, leaving 13 bases between them. This clonotype was obtained from a woman in her twenties or thirties in good health. Sequencing was carried out using naive CD4+ T cells sorted from blood. Subset defined: CD45RA+ positively selected. This chain uses TRBV7-9 with TRBJ1-1; D remains unclear. CDR3 sequence (DNA): TGTGCCAGCAGCCCTTTAACGAGTATGAACACTGAAGCTTTCTTT. It codes for CASSPLTSMNTEAFF.